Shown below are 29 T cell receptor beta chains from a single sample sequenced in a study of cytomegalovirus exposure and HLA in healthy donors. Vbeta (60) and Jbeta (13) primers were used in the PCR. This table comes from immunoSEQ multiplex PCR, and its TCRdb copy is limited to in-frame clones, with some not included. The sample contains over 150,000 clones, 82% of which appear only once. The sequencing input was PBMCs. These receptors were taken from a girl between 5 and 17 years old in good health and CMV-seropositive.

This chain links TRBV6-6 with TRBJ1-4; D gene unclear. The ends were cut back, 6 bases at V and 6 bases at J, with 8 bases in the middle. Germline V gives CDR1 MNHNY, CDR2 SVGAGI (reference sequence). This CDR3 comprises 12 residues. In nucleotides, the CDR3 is TGTGCCAGCAGCACGTCGGATGAAAAACTGTTTTTT. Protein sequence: CASSTSDEKLFF.

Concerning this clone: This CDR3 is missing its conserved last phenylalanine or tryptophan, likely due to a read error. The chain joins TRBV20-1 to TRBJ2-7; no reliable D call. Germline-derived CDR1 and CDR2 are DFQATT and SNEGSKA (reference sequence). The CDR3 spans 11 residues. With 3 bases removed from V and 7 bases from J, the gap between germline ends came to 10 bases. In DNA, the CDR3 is TGCAGTGCTAGCCCAGAGTGGGAGCAGTACCTC. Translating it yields CSASPEWEQYL.

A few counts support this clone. CDR3 in amino acids: CASSEAPGGQRGEKLFF. CDR3 DNA: TGTGCCAGCAGTGAAGCTCCCGGGGGGCAACGGGGCGAAAAACTGTTTTTT. V gene TRBV2 combines with J gene TRBJ1-4; D might be TRBD1 (6 bases). The CDR3 totals 17 residues. V gave up 0 bases and J gave up 8 bases, with 19 bases separating them. The germline V gene encodes CDR1 SNHLY and CDR2 FYNNEI.

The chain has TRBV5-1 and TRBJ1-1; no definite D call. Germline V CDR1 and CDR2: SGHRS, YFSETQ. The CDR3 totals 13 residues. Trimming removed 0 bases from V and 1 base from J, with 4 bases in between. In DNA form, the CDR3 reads TGCGCCAGCAGCTTGGACAGGAACACTGAAGCTTTCTTT. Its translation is CASSLDRNTEAFF.

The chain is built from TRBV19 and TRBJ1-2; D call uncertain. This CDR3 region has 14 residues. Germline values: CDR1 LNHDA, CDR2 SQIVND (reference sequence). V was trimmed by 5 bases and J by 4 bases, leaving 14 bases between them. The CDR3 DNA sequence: TGTGCCAGTAGTCAGGACTACCTGAGCTATGGCTACACCTTC. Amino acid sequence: CASSQDYLSYGYTF. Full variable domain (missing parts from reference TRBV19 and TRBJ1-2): DGGITQSPKYLFRKEGQNVTLSCEQNLNHDAMYWYRQDPGQGLRLIYYSQIVNDFQKGDIAEGYSVSREKKESFPLTVTSAQKNPTAFYLCASSQDYLSYGYTFGSGTRLTVV.

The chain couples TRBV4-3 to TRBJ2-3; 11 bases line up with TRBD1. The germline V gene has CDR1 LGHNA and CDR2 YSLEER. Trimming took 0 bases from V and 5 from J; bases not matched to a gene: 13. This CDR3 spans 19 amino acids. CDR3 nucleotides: TGCGCCAGCAGCCAAGATGGGGTCGGGACAGGGGGTGGTAGAGATACGCAGTATTTT. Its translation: CASSQDGVGTGGGRDTQYF.

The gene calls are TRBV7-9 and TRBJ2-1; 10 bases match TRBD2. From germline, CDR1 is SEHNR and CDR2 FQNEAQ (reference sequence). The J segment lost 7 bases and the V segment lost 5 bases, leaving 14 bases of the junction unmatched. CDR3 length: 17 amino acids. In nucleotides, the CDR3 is TGTGCCAGCAGCGAATCGGGACTAGCGTCCAAAGAAAATGAGCAGTTCTTC. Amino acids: CASSESGLASKENEQFF.

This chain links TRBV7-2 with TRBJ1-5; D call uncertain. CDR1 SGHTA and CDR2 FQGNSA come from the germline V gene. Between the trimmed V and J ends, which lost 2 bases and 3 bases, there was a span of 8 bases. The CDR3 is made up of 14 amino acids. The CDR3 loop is CASSLYGINQPQHF. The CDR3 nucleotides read TGTGCCAGCAGCTTATACGGGATCAATCAGCCCCAGCATTTT.

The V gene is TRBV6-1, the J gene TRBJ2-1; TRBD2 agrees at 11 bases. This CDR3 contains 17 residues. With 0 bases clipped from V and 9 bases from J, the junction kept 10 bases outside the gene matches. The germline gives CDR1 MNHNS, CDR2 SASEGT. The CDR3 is CASSEAMTSGISFEQFF. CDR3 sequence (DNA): TGTGCCAGCAGTGAAGCGATGACTAGCGGGATTTCTTTTGAGCAGTTCTTC.

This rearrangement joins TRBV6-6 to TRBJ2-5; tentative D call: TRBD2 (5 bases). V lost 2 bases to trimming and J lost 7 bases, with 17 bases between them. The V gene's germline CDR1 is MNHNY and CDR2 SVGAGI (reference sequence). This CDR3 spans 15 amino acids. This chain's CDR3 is CASSYRDGLFGTQYF. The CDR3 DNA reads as TGTGCCAGCAGTTACCGCGACGGACTCTTCGGGACCCAGTACTTC.

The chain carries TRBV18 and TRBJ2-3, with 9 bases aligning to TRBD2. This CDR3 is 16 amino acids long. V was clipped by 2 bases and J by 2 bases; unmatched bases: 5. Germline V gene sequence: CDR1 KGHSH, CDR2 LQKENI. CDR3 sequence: CASSPVLAGPTDTQYF. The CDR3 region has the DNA TGTGCCAGCTCACCAGTCCTAGCGGGACCCACAGATACGCAGTATTTT.

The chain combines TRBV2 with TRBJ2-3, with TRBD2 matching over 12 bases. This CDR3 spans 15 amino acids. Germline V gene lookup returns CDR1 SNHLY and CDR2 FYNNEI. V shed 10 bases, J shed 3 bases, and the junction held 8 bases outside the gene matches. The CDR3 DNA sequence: TGTGCCAACAGGGAAACTAGCGGGGGGACAGATACGCAGTATTTT. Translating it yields CANRETSGGTDTQYF.

CDR3 protein: CASSYPGVGTDTQYF. The CDR3 nucleotides are TGTGCCAGCAGTTACCCAGGGGTCGGTACAGATACGCAGTATTTT. The chain is built from TRBV6-5 and TRBJ2-3, with TRBD1 as a possible D gene (6 bases). V dropped 2 bases and J dropped 3 bases, with 12 bases sitting between them. The CDR3 has 15 amino acids. Germline CDR1 reads MNHEY; CDR2 reads SVGAGI.

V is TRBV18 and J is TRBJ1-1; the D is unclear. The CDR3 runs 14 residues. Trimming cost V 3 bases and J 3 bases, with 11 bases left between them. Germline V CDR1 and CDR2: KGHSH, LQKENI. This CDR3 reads CASSPSGLDTEAFF. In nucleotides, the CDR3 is TGTGCCAGCTCACCGTCCGGGTTGGACACTGAAGCTTTCTTT.

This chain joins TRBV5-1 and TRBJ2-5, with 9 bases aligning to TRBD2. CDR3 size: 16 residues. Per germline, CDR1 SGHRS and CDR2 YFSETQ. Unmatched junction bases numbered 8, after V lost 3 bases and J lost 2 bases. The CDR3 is CASSSWVAGEQETQYF. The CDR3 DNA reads TGCGCCAGCAGCTCCTGGGTAGCGGGGGAACAAGAGACCCAGTACTTC.

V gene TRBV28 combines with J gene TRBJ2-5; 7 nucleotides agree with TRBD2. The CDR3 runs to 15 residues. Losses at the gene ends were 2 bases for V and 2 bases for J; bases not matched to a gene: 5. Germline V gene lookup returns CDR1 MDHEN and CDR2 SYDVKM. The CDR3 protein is CASSLVGGGQETQYF. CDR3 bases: TGTGCCAGCAGTTTAGTGGGGGGGGGTCAAGAGACCCAGTACTTC.

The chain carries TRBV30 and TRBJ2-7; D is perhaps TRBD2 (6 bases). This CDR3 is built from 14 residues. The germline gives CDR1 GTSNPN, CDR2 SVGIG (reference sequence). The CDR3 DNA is TGTGCGACGGAGGCCCTAGCGAAAGCCTACGAGCAGTACTTC. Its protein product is CATEALAKAYEQYF. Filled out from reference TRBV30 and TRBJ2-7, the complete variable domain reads SQTIHQWPATLVQPVGSPLSLECTVEGTSNPNLYWYRQAAGRGLQLLFYSVGIGQISSEVPQNLSASRPQDRQFILSSKKLLLSDSGFYLCATEALAKAYEQYFGPGTRLTVT.

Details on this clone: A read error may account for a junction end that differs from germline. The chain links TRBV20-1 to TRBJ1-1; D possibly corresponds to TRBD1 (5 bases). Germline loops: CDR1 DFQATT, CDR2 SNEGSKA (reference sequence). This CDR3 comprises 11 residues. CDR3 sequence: CSARDGRAGLF. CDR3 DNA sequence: TGCAGTGCTAGAGATGGACGGGCGGGGCTCTTT.

The CDR3 sequence is CASSNLGGGQYEQYF. CDR3 in DNA: TGTGCCAGCAGCAACCTAGGCGGGGGGCAGTACGAGCAGTACTTC. The rearrangement links TRBV6-5 to TRBJ2-7; 8 bases line up with TRBD2. Losses at the gene ends were 6 bases for V and 4 bases for J; bases not matched to a gene: 11. Germline-derived CDR1 and CDR2 are MNHEY and SVGAGI. The CDR3 runs 15 residues.

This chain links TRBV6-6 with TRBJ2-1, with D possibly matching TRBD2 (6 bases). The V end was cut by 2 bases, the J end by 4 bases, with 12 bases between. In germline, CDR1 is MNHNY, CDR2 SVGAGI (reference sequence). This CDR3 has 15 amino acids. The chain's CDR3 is CASSYGIGGYNEQFF. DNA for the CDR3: TGTGCCAGCAGTTACGGGATCGGGGGATACAATGAGCAGTTCTTC.

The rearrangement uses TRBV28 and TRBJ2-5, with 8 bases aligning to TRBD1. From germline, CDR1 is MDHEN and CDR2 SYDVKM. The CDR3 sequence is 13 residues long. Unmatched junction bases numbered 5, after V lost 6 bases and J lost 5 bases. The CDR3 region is CASSRTGLETQYF. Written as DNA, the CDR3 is TGTGCCAGCAGCCGGACAGGGTTGGAGACCCAGTACTTC. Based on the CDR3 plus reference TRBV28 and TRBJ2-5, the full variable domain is DVKVTQSSRYLVKRTGEKVFLECVQDMDHENMFWYRQDPGLGLRLIYFSYDVKMKEKGDIPEGYSVSREKKERFSLILESASTNQTSMYLCASSRTGLETQYFGPGTRLLVL.

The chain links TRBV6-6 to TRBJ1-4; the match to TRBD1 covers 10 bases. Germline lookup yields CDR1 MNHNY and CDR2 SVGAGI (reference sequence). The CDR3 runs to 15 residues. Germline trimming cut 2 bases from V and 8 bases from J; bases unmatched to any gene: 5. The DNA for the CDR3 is TGTGCCAGCAGTTACCCGGGACAGGGGAGGGAAAAACTGTTTTTT. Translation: CASSYPGQGREKLFF.

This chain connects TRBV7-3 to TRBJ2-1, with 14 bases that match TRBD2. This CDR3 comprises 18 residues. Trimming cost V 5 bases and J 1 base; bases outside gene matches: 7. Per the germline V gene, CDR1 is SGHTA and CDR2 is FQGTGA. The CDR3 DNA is TGTGCCAGCAGCCCCTCCCGACTAGCGGGAGGGTCCTACAATGAGCAGTTCTTC. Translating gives CASSPSRLAGGSYNEQFF.

The DNA for the CDR3 is TGTGCCACCAGCAGAGCCGGGACAGGGTACGATGGTGAGCAGTTCTTC. Its protein product is CATSRAGTGYDGEQFF. This rearrangement joins TRBV15 to TRBJ2-1, with 9 bases that match TRBD1. V lost 1 base and J lost 9; bases outside the gene matches: 10. Germline CDR1 is LNHNV and CDR2 is YYDKDF (reference sequence). The CDR3 consists of 16 residues.

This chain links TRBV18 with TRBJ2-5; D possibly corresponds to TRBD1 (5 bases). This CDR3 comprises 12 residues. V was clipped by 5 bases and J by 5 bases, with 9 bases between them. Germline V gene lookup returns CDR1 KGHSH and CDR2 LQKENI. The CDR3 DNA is TGTGCCAGCTCAAAAAGGGGCGAGACCCAGTACTTC. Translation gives CASSKRGETQYF.

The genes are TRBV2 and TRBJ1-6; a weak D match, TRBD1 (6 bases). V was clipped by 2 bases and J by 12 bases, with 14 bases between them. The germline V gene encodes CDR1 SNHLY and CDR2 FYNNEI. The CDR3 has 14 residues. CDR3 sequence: CASSEQGRIEPLHF. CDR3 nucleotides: TGTGCCAGCAGTGAACAGGGGCGTATAGAACCCCTCCACTTT.

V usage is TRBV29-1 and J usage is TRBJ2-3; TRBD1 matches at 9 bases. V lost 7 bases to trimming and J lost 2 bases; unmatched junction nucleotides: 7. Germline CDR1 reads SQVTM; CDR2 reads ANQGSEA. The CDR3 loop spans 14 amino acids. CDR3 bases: TGCAGCGCCGTGGACAGGGGAAACACAGATACGCAGTATTTT. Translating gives CSAVDRGNTDTQYF.

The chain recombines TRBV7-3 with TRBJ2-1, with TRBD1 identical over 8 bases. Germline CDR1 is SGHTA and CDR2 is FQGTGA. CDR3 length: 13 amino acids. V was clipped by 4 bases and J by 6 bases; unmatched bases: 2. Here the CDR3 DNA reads TGTGCCAGCAGCTCCACAGGGGGCAATGAGCAGTTCTTC. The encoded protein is CASSSTGGNEQFF. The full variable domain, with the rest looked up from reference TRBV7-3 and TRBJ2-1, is GAGVSQTPSNKVTEKGKYVELRCDPISGHTALYWYRQSLGQGPEFLIYFQGTGAADDSGLPNDRFFAVRPEGSVSTLKIQRTERGDSAVYLCASSSTGGNEQFFGPGTRLTVL.

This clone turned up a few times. CDR3 DNA sequence: TGTGCCAGCCTCGCGGGTGCTGAAGCTTTCTTT. Residues: CASLAGAEAFF. The chain is built from TRBV27 and TRBJ1-1; D not certain. V lost 8 bases to trimming and J lost 6 bases, with 10 bases between them. Germline assignment: CDR1 MNHEY and CDR2 SMNVEV (reference sequence). The CDR3 loop spans 11 amino acids.